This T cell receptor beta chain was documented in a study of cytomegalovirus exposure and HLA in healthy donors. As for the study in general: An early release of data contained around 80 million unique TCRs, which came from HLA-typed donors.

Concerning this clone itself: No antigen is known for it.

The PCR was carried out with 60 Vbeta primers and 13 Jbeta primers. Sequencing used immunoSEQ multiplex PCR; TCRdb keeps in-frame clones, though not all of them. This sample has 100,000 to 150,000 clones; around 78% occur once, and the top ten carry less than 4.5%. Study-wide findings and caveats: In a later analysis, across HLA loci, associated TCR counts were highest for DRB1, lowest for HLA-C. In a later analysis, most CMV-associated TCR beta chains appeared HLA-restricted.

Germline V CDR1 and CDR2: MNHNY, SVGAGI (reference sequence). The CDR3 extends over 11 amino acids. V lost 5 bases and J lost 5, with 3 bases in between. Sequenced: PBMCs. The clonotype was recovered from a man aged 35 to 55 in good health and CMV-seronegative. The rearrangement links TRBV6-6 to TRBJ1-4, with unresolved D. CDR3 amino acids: CASSTNEKLFF. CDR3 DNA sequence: TGTGCCAGCAGTACAAATGAAAAACTGTTTTTT.